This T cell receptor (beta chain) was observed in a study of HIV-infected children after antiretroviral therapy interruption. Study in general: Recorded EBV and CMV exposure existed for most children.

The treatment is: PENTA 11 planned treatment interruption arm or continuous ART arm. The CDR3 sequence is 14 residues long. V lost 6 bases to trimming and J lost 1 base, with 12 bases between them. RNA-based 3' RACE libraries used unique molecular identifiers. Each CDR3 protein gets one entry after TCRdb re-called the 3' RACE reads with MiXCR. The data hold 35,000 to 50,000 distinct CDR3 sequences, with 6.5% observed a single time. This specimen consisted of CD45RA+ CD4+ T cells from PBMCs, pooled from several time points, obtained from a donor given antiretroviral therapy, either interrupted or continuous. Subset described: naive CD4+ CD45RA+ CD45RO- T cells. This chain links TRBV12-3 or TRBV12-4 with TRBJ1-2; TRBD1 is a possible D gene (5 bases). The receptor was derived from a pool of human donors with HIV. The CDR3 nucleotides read TGTGCCAGCAGCACAGGACACTTTAACTATGGCTACACCTTC. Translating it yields CASSTGHFNYGYTF.